These 25 T cell receptor beta chains came from one sample sequenced in a study of blood T cell repertoires in COVID-19. TCRdb's table, derived via immunoSEQ multiplex PCR, lists solely in-frame clones and lacks some. The table shows fewer than 350,000 clones, with around 85% occurring only once. Input material: peripheral blood. The receptors derive from a woman aged 45 to 65 with active or convalescent COVID-19.

This rearrangement joins TRBV2 to TRBJ2-7; 10 bases line up with TRBD1. The CDR3 runs 14 residues. Germline CDR1 reads SNHLY; CDR2 reads FYNNEI. Trimming removed 6 bases from V and 4 bases from J; junction bases left unmatched: 6. The DNA for the CDR3 is TGTGCCAGCAGAGCGGGGACAGGGGCTTACGAGCAGTACTTC. Translated, it gives CASRAGTGAYEQYF. The entire variable domain, with the rest obtained from reference TRBV2 and TRBJ2-7, is as follows: EPEVTQTPSHQVTQMGQEVILRCVPISNHLYFYWYRQILGQKVEFLVSFYNNEISEKSEIFDDQFSVERPDGSNFTLKIRSTKLEDSAMYFCASRAGTGAYEQYFGPGTRLTVT.

This rearrangement joins TRBV18 to TRBJ1-6, with TRBD1 matching 7 bases. With V trimmed by 2 bases and J by 8 bases, 6 bases remained unmatched. The germline V gene has CDR1 KGHSH and CDR2 LQKENI. The CDR3 sequence is 15 residues long. The CDR3 DNA reads as TGTGCCAGCTCACCAACGGGACAGTTTGATTCACCCCTCCACTTT. Protein: CASSPTGQFDSPLHF.

This clone was picked up one time. The gene calls are TRBV30 and TRBJ1-1, with 10 bases matching TRBD1. V lost 3 bases, J lost 4 bases, and 2 bases stayed unmatched. The CDR3 has 13 amino acids. Germline-derived CDR1 and CDR2 are GTSNPN and SVGIG (reference sequence). The CDR3 coding sequence is TGTGCCTGGAGGGACAGGGGGGTCACTGAAGCTTTCTTT. It is translated as CAWRDRGVTEAFF.

As DNA, the CDR3 is TGTGCCAGCAGCGAAACCGCGGGACTAGCGGCCTACGAGCAGTACTTC. As protein: CASSETAGLAAYEQYF. This chain links TRBV5-4 with TRBJ2-7, with 11 nucleotides matching TRBD2. The CDR3 runs to 16 residues. Germline CDR1 reads SGHNT; CDR2 reads YYREEE (reference sequence). The V and J ends lost 4 bases and 2 bases, in that order; junction bases with no gene match: 8.

The V call is TRBV9, the J call TRBJ2-5, with TRBD1 matching 8 bases. V lost 2 bases and J lost 5; bases outside the gene matches: 8. The CDR3 runs to 15 residues. Germline V gene lookup returns CDR1 SGDLS and CDR2 YYNGEE. Here the CDR3 DNA reads TGTGCCAGCAGCGTGGCAGGGGGCGCTTGGGAGACCCAGTACTTC. Its protein product is CASSVAGGAWETQYF.

This rearrangement joins TRBV6-4 to TRBJ2-1; 12 bases agree with TRBD2. The CDR3 covers 16 residues. Germline V gives CDR1 MRHNA, CDR2 SNTAGT. The V gene end was trimmed by 4 bases and the J gene end by 5 bases; junction bases not matched to a gene: 6. CDR3 sequence reads: CASSVLAGGPHNEQFF. As DNA, the CDR3 is TGTGCCAGCAGTGTTCTAGCGGGAGGGCCACACAATGAGCAGTTCTTC.

The genes are TRBV18 and TRBJ1-1, with 11 nucleotides matching TRBD1. V was clipped by 4 bases and J by 5 bases; unmatched bases: 3. This CDR3 comprises 14 residues. Germline V gene lookup returns CDR1 KGHSH and CDR2 LQKENI. CDR3 amino acids: CASSQGQGATEAFF. The DNA for the CDR3 is TGTGCCAGCTCACAAGGACAGGGGGCGACTGAAGCTTTCTTT.

The chain uses TRBV6-5 and TRBJ2-1; D may be TRBD2 (6 bases). The CDR3 is made up of 15 amino acids. Germline CDR1 is MNHEY and CDR2 is SVGAGI. V lost 5 bases and J lost 7, with 18 bases in between. In nucleotides, the CDR3 is TGTGCCAGCAGTCTAGCGTCCACCTTGGGGAATGAGCAGTTCTTC. Its protein product is CASSLASTLGNEQFF.

To note about this clone: A much larger clone lies a single base off, so this may be a read error. This chain connects TRBV5-4 to TRBJ2-3, with 14 bases lining up with TRBD2. V shed 4 bases, J shed 4 bases, and the junction held 2 bases outside the gene matches. Per the germline V gene, CDR1 is SGHNT and CDR2 is YYREEE (reference sequence). This CDR3 region has 15 residues. Here the CDR3 DNA reads TGTGCCAGCAGCCGGACTAGCGGGAGGCCAGATACGCAGTATTTT. It yields the protein CASSRTSGRPDTQYF.

The chain combines TRBV6-4 with TRBJ1-1, with D uncertain. Germline V CDR1 and CDR2: MRHNA, SNTAGT. The CDR3 is made up of 13 amino acids. V lost 4 bases and J lost 0, with 6 bases in between. In DNA, the CDR3 is TGTGCCAGCAGTGTTTCGGTGAACACTGAAGCTTTCTTT. It encodes CASSVSVNTEAFF.

This chain links TRBV19 with TRBJ1-2, with 9 bases lining up with TRBD1. Germline V gene lookup returns CDR1 LNHDA and CDR2 SQIVND (reference sequence). CDR3 length: 15 residues. After removal of 5 bases from V and 7 bases from J, the junction contained 11 bases not matched to a gene. This CDR3 reads CASSLSTRTGVGYTF. The CDR3 coding sequence is TGTGCCAGTAGTTTAAGTACGCGGACAGGGGTTGGCTACACCTTC.

The chain recombines TRBV28 with TRBJ2-1; no clear D gene. This CDR3 spans 13 amino acids. Germline V lookup: CDR1 MDHEN, CDR2 SYDVKM. V was trimmed by 5 bases and J by 2 bases, leaving 7 bases between them. CDR3 region: CASSPVTYNEQFF. The CDR3 region has the DNA TGTGCCAGCAGTCCAGTTACCTACAATGAGCAGTTCTTC.

This chain uses TRBV7-2 with TRBJ2-2; 8 positions match TRBD2. The CDR3 runs 15 residues. The germline gives CDR1 SGHTA, CDR2 FQGNSA. After removal of 4 bases from V and 5 bases from J, the junction contained 6 bases not matched to a gene. As DNA, the CDR3 is TGTGCCAGCAGCTATGGGACTAGTGGTACCGGGGAGCTGTTTTTT. Amino acid sequence: CASSYGTSGTGELFF.

J is TRBJ2-2 and V is TRBV12-5; a weak D match, TRBD1 (5 bases). Germline values: CDR1 LGHNT, CDR2 FRNRAP. The CDR3 is 14 residues long. Trimming took 5 bases from V and 5 from J, leaving 12 bases between them. The CDR3 reads CASGGRGDTGELFF. CDR3 coding DNA: TGTGCTAGTGGTGGTAGGGGCGATACCGGGGAGCTGTTTTTT.

This chain uses TRBV12-5 with TRBJ2-2, with D maybe TRBD1 (6 bases). The CDR3 runs to 13 residues. Per the germline V gene, CDR1 is LGHNT and CDR2 is FRNRAP. Between the trimmed V and J ends, which lost 6 bases and 5 bases, there was a span of 10 bases. CDR3: CASGHRVTGELFF. CDR3 coding DNA: TGTGCTAGTGGCCACAGGGTTACCGGGGAGCTGTTTTTT.

The genes are TRBV5-1 and TRBJ1-5, with 8 bases matching TRBD1. The germline CDR1 and CDR2 sequences are SGHRS and YFSETQ. The V segment lost 1 base and the J segment 5 bases; nucleotides outside the gene matches: 5. The CDR3 consists of 15 residues. In DNA, the CDR3 is TGCGCCAGCAGCTTGCGGACAGGGCGGGATCAGCCCCAGCATTTT. Translating gives CASSLRTGRDQPQHF.

J is TRBJ2-2 and V is TRBV10-3; 7 bases map to TRBD1. The CDR3 consists of 14 residues. The V gene's germline CDR1 is ENHRY and CDR2 SYGVKD. Trimming took 11 bases from V and 0 from J; bases not matched to a gene: 6. In DNA, the CDR3 is TGTGCCTCTAGGGGGCAGGCGAACACCGGGGAGCTGTTTTTT. Its translation is CASRGQANTGELFF.

This rearrangement joins TRBV3-1 (or the pseudogene TRBV3-2) to TRBJ2-2; 12 bases map to TRBD2. CDR1 and CDR2 from the germline V gene are LGHDT and YNNKEL (reference sequence). V lost 3 bases to trimming and J lost 3 bases; unmatched junction nucleotides: 5. The CDR3 length is 17 residues. CDR3 coding DNA: TGTGCCAGCAGCCAGTCCGGACTAGCGGGGTACACCGGGGAGCTGTTTTTT. Translated, it gives CASSQSGLAGYTGELFF.

The chain employs TRBV7-2 and TRBJ2-5; the match to TRBD2 covers 12 bases. The CDR3 is 18 amino acids. Trimming cost V 3 bases and J 6 bases; bases outside gene matches: 14. Per the germline V gene, CDR1 is SGHTA and CDR2 is FQGNSA. The CDR3 DNA sequence: TGTGCCAGCAGCTTGGAGACTAGCGGGAGCTCAGGTCAAAAGACCCAGTACTTC. It encodes CASSLETSGSSGQKTQYF.

The chain couples TRBV7-2 to TRBJ2-7, with 7 nucleotides matching TRBD2. CDR1 is SGHTA, CDR2 FQGNSA, per germline. This CDR3 has 14 residues. The junction had 10 bases not matched to a gene; V was cut back by 2 bases and J by 9 bases. The CDR3 here is CASSLPSGALGQYF. DNA of the CDR3: TGTGCCAGCAGCTTACCGAGCGGGGCCCTCGGGCAGTACTTC.

A few counts support this clone. This chain links TRBV24-1 with TRBJ2-1; 12 bases line up with TRBD1. Germline CDR1 is KGHDR and CDR2 is SFDVKD. J was trimmed by 8 bases and V by 1 base; bases with no gene match: 14. The CDR3 totals 19 residues. CDR3 amino acids: CATSDLEGQGANSEDEQFF. The CDR3 region has the DNA TGTGCCACCAGTGATTTAGAGGGACAGGGGGCGAATTCCGAGGATGAGCAGTTCTTC.

A single count supports this clone. This chain's CDR3 is CASSPTRYTEAFF. In nucleotides, the CDR3 is TGTGCCAGCTCACCAACCAGATACACTGAAGCTTTCTTT. The V and J genes are TRBV18 and TRBJ1-1, with D hard to call. V was pared by 2 bases and J by 3 bases, with 7 bases between. Per germline, CDR1 KGHSH and CDR2 LQKENI. This CDR3 contains 13 residues.

This chain links TRBV27 with TRBJ2-7; 7 bases line up with TRBD1. Germline-derived CDR1 and CDR2 are MNHEY and SMNVEV (reference sequence). The CDR3 runs 15 residues. V was pared by 5 bases and J by 4 bases, with 11 bases of the junction left unmatched. CDR3 in amino acids: CASSQRGLPFYEQYF. The DNA of the CDR3 is TGTGCCAGCAGTCAAAGGGGGCTCCCCTTTTACGAGCAGTACTTC.

The chain combines TRBV11-2 with TRBJ2-1, with 9 nucleotides matching TRBD2. With V trimmed by 4 bases and J by 5 bases, 12 bases remained unmatched. This CDR3 spans 17 amino acids. Germline V gene data show CDR1 as SGHAT and CDR2 as FQNNGV. The CDR3 DNA reads as TGTGCCAGCAGCTCAGGGGGTGGAGCGGGAGGAAACAATGAGCAGTTCTTC. The encoded protein is CASSSGGGAGGNNEQFF.

CDR3 region: CASSYTGRGAYEQYF. DNA for the CDR3: TGCGCCAGCAGCTACACAGGGAGAGGGGCCTACGAGCAGTACTTC. V usage is TRBV5-1 and J usage is TRBJ2-7; TRBD1 might be the D (6 bases). Germline assignment: CDR1 SGHRS and CDR2 YFSETQ. Trimming pared 3 bases from V and 2 bases from J, leaving 15 bases between. This CDR3 contains 15 residues. The full variable domain, in which reference TRBV5-1 and TRBJ2-7 provide the parts outside the CDR3, is KAGVTQTPRYLIKTRGQQVTLSCSPISGHRSVSWYQQTPGQGLQFLFEYFSETQRNKGNFPGRFSGRQFSNSRSEMNVSTLELGDSALYLCASSYTGRGAYEQYFGPGTRLTVT.